The T cell receptor (beta chain) described here comes from a study of early stage breast cancer tumors. Study-wide context: Twelve of the 16 invasive tumors were ER+, PR+ and HER2-. Among some 12 ER+/PR+/HER2- tumors, eight were ductal, four lobular. Study-level findings and limits: Chain pairing and CD4, CD8 or FOXP3 expression were not captured. Enriched TCRB sequences shared across patients were mostly commonly generated sequences.

Trimming cost V 5 bases and J 11 bases, with 27 bases left between them. CDR1 and CDR2 (germline): MNHEY, SMNVEV (reference sequence). This CDR3 has 16 amino acids. To note about this clone: The target antigen is unknown.

The data were produced by immunoSEQ multiplex PCR, yet TCRdb's version contains in-frame clones alone and is incomplete. Of about 50,000 clones listed, 83% are singletons. Source material: blood. The chain is built from TRBV27 and TRBJ1-1, with D possibly TRBD1 on 5 matching bases. The origin of this receptor is a person aged 50-59 years with breast cancer. The CDR3 region has the DNA TGTGCCAGCAGTCCCGCGGGGGGTGGATCCCTGGATGGGGCTTTCTTT. Amino acid sequence: CASSPAGGGSLDGAFF.